One and the same sample provided the 23 T cell receptor beta chains below, sequenced in a study of a mutant IDH1 vaccine in newly diagnosed glioma. Sample time point: baseline, week 1 (first vaccination visit). Treatment here: pre-vaccination baseline after standard-of-care therapy. The data were produced by immunoSEQ multiplex PCR, yet TCRdb's version contains in-frame clones alone and is incomplete. The sample yields about 38,000 clones, about nine tenths seen once. This specimen was PBMCs, taken from a glioma patient treated with radiotherapy, temozolomide or both. These receptors came from a man in his late teens or twenties with glioma.

This sequence joins TRBV6-5 and TRBJ1-2, with D unresolved. Germline CDR1 reads MNHEY; CDR2 reads SVGAGI. This CDR3 comprises 13 residues. The germline V and J ends were trimmed by 2 bases and 7 bases, with 11 bases remaining between them. The CDR3 region is CASSYASKSGYTF. The CDR3 coding sequence is TGTGCCAGCAGTTACGCGTCCAAGAGTGGCTACACCTTC.

As DNA, the CDR3 is TGTGCCAGCAGTAGACCGGGGGGAGGAAACACCATATATTTT. Translating gives CASSRPGGGNTIYF. The chain couples TRBV6-1 to TRBJ1-3; a weak D match, TRBD1 (5 bases). The CDR3 totals 14 residues. V was trimmed by 5 bases and J by 4 bases, leaving 12 bases between them. Germline V gives CDR1 MNHNS, CDR2 SASEGT.

CDR3 bases: TGTGCCAGCAGTTCTCCAGACAGGGGTAATTATGGCTACACCTTC. Its translation: CASSSPDRGNYGYTF. This chain joins TRBV6-5 and TRBJ1-2, with 8 positions matching TRBD1. From germline, CDR1 is MNHEY and CDR2 SVGAGI. The ends lost 4 bases at V and 5 bases at J; junction bases unmatched: 9. The CDR3 loop spans 15 amino acids.

The chain joins TRBV5-1 to TRBJ1-4; 10 bases match TRBD1. The CDR3 length is 16 residues. J was trimmed by 6 bases and V by 4 bases; bases with no gene match: 9. CDR1 and CDR2 (germline): SGHRS, YFSETQ. The CDR3 here is CASSPTPGTGDEKLFF. CDR3 bases: TGCGCCAGCAGCCCCACCCCCGGGACAGGGGATGAAAAACTGTTTTTT.

The chain uses TRBV6-5 and TRBJ2-1, with D unresolved. The ends were cut back, 5 bases at V and 2 bases at J, with 10 bases in the middle. The CDR3 length is 14 residues. The germline V gene encodes CDR1 MNHEY and CDR2 SVGAGI. CDR3 in DNA: TGTGCCAGCAGTGTGACATCTACCTACAATGAGCAGTTCTTC. Translation gives CASSVTSTYNEQFF.

This chain connects TRBV27 to TRBJ1-2; maybe TRBD1 (6 bases). V lost 5 bases to trimming and J lost 8 bases, with 27 bases between them. The length of the CDR3 is 17 residues. Germline lookup yields CDR1 MNHEY and CDR2 SMNVEV (reference sequence). CDR3 nucleotide sequence: TGTGCCAGCAGTCCATCTGCAGGGGAGGTCACAGTCTACGGCTACACCTTC. Translation: CASSPSAGEVTVYGYTF.

V usage is TRBV15 and J usage is TRBJ1-1; 8 nucleotides line up with TRBD1. The CDR3 loop spans 14 amino acids. Germline CDR1 reads LNHNV; CDR2 reads YYDKDF (reference sequence). With 3 bases clipped from V and 1 base from J, the junction kept 1 base outside the gene matches. The DNA for the CDR3 is TGTGCCACCAGCAGGGGGACAGGGAACACTGAAGCTTTCTTT. It specifies CATSRGTGNTEAFF.

As DNA, the CDR3 is TGTGCCATCAGTGGGGCAGGGGACTATGGCTACACCTTC. It is translated as CAISGAGDYGYTF. The chain links TRBV10-3 to TRBJ1-2; D might be TRBD1 (6 bases). V dropped 4 bases and J dropped 3 bases, with 9 bases sitting between them. In germline, CDR1 is ENHRY, CDR2 SYGVKD. CDR3 size: 13 residues.

The chain combines TRBV11-2 with TRBJ2-7, with 12 bases identical to TRBD2. Per the germline V gene, CDR1 is SGHAT and CDR2 is FQNNGV. The V gene end was trimmed by 6 bases and the J gene end by 2 bases; junction bases not matched to a gene: 5. This CDR3 has 15 residues. Here the CDR3 reads CASSRTSGAAYEQYF. The CDR3 DNA sequence: TGTGCCAGCAGTCGGACTAGCGGGGCGGCCTACGAGCAGTACTTC.

This clone was counted once. The chain combines TRBV7-8 with TRBJ2-5; D perhaps matches TRBD1 (5 bases). Trimming removed 0 bases from V and 4 bases from J, with 15 bases in between. Germline assignment: CDR1 SGHVS and CDR2 FQNEAQ. There are 16 residues in the CDR3. For the CDR3, the DNA is TGTGCCAGCAGCTTAGCGGTCACAGGATCCGGAGAGACCCAGTACTTC. It yields the protein CASSLAVTGSGETQYF.

The chain employs TRBV5-1 and TRBJ2-7; tentative D call: TRBD1 (6 bases). V was pared by 0 bases and J by 2 bases, with 9 bases between. Germline CDR1 SGHRS, CDR2 YFSETQ. CDR3 length: 14 amino acids. Written as DNA, the CDR3 is TGCGCCAGCAGCTTGGGGGACACAGCCTACGAGCAGTACTTC. Residues: CASSLGDTAYEQYF.

This rearrangement joins TRBV7-9 to TRBJ2-1, with TRBD2 matching 10 bases. This CDR3 has 15 residues. With 4 bases clipped from V and 0 bases from J, the junction kept 0 bases outside the gene matches. CDR1 and CDR2 (germline): SEHNR, FQNEAQ (reference sequence). CDR3 DNA sequence: TGTGCCAGCAGCTCTAGCGGGGGCTCCTACAATGAGCAGTTCTTC. Translation: CASSSSGGSYNEQFF.

This chain connects TRBV4-2 to TRBJ1-5; 9 bases fit TRBD1. Trimming removed 3 bases from V and 6 bases from J; junction bases left unmatched: 0. The CDR3 is made up of 13 amino acids. Germline V gene sequence: CDR1 LGHNA, CDR2 YNFKEQ. The CDR3 region has the DNA TGTGCCAGCAGCCAGGGACAGGGTCAGCCCCAGCATTTT. The encoded protein is CASSQGQGQPQHF.

V is TRBV27 and J is TRBJ2-1; D is perhaps TRBD1 (5 bases). V was pared by 3 bases and J by 4 bases, with 10 bases between. Looked up from germline, CDR1 is MNHEY and CDR2 is SMNVEV (reference sequence). This CDR3 has 14 residues. CDR3 protein: CASSFSREYNEQFF. The CDR3 region has the DNA TGTGCCAGCAGTTTTTCCAGGGAATACAATGAGCAGTTCTTC.

CDR3 nucleotides: TGTGCCAGCAGCCGTAGTGGGGGCGGGGAGTACAATGAGCAGTTCTTC. This codes for CASSRSGGGEYNEQFF. The chain employs TRBV7-9 and TRBJ2-1, with D perhaps given as TRBD1 or TRBD2 (6 bases each). V lost 5 bases and J lost 4, with 18 bases in between. The germline CDR1 and CDR2 sequences are SEHNR and FQNEAQ (reference sequence). The CDR3 loop spans 16 amino acids.

This sequence joins TRBV30 and TRBJ2-1, with 12 positions matching TRBD2. The V gene's germline CDR1 is GTSNPN and CDR2 SVGIG (reference sequence). This CDR3 has 15 residues. The J segment lost 8 bases and the V segment lost 3 bases, leaving 8 bases of the junction unmatched. The CDR3 is CAWRKTSGSSYEQFF. DNA for the CDR3: TGTGCCTGGAGGAAGACTAGCGGGAGTTCGTATGAGCAGTTCTTC. The full variable domain, completed using reference TRBV30 and TRBJ2-1, is SQTIHQWPATLVQPVGSPLSLECTVEGTSNPNLYWYRQAAGRGLQLLFYSVGIGQISSEVPQNLSASRPQDRQFILSSKKLLLSDSGFYLCAWRKTSGSSYEQFFGPGTRLTVL.

The chain couples TRBV5-6 to TRBJ2-2, with D possibly matching TRBD1 (5 bases). V gave up 0 bases and J gave up 4 bases, with 7 bases separating them. The CDR3 is made up of 14 amino acids. CDR1 SGHDT and CDR2 YYEEEE come from the germline V gene. CDR3 sequence: CASSLEGPTGELFF. The CDR3 DNA sequence: TGTGCCAGCAGCTTGGAGGGGCCCACCGGGGAGCTGTTTTTT.

The rearrangement links TRBV27 to TRBJ2-7; D possibly corresponds to TRBD2 (6 bases). The CDR3 is 15 residues long. V was cut by 2 bases and J by 3 bases, with 14 bases left in between. Germline CDR1 and CDR2: MNHEY and SMNVEV (reference sequence). CDR3 in amino acids: CASSLVRGLLYEQYF. CDR3 sequence (DNA): TGTGCCAGCAGTTTAGTAAGGGGACTGCTCTACGAGCAGTACTTC.

The V call is TRBV6-5, the J call TRBJ2-7, with 10 bases aligning to TRBD1. V shed 4 bases, J shed 5 bases, and the junction held 8 bases outside the gene matches. Germline V lookup: CDR1 MNHEY, CDR2 SVGAGI. The CDR3 loop spans 15 amino acids. CDR3 bases: TGTGCCAGCAGTTTACAGGGACAGGGGAACGACGAGCAGTACTTC. Protein sequence: CASSLQGQGNDEQYF.

The chain couples TRBV4-1 to TRBJ2-7; D might be TRBD2 (6 bases). Trimming shortened V by 3 bases and J by 1 base, and 13 bases separated the two germline ends. Germline V gene sequence: CDR1 MGHRA, CDR2 YSYEKL. CDR3 length: 15 amino acids. CDR3 loop: CASSQGVAVSYEQYF. Written as DNA, the CDR3 is TGCGCCAGCAGCCAGGGGGTAGCGGTATCCTACGAGCAGTACTTC.

DNA for the CDR3: TGCAGCGTCGCGCCAGGGGGGGAGCAGTACTTC. Residues: CSVAPGGEQYF. The chain joins TRBV29-1 to TRBJ2-7; a weak D match, TRBD1 (7 bases). Trimming cost V 6 bases and J 7 bases, with 13 bases left between them. The germline gives CDR1 SQVTM, CDR2 ANQGSEA. CDR3 size: 11 residues.

V is TRBV7-2 and J is TRBJ2-1; 13 bases align to TRBD2. The CDR3 covers 18 residues. V lost 1 base to trimming and J lost 7 bases; unmatched junction nucleotides: 10. Germline CDR1 is SGHTA and CDR2 is FQGNSA. In DNA form, the CDR3 reads TGTGCCAGCAGCTTAGATCGTGGACTAGCGGGAGCTCGGAATGAGCAGTTCTTC. Protein: CASSLDRGLAGARNEQFF.

CDR3 nucleotide sequence: TGTGCCATCAGTCGACTAGCGGGAGGGCTCTATGAGCAGTTCTTC. Amino acid sequence: CAISRLAGGLYEQFF. V is TRBV10-3 and J is TRBJ2-1, with 14 bases fitting TRBD2. The CDR3 covers 15 residues. Germline V gives CDR1 ENHRY, CDR2 SYGVKD. The trim removed 5 bases at V and 8 bases at J, leaving 5 bases unmatched.